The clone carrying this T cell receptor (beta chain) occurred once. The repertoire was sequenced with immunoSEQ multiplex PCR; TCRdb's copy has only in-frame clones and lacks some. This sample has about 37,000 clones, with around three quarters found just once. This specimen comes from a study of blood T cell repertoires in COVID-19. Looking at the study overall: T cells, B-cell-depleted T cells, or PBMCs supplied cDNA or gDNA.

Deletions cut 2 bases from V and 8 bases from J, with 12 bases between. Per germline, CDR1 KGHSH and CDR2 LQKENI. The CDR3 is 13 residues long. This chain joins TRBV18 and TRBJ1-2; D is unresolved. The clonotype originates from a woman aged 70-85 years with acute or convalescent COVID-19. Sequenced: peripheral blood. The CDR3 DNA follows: TGTGCCAGCTCACCAGGTCGCGAATACGGCTACACCTTC. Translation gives CASSPGREYGYTF. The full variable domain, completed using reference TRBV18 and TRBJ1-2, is NAGVMQNPRHLVRRRGQEARLRCSPMKGHSHVYWYRQLPEEGLKFMVYLQKENIIDESGMPKERFSAEFPKEGPSILRIQQVVRGDSAAYFCASSPGREYGYTFGSGTRLTVV.